This T cell receptor (beta chain) was captured in a study of T cells after posttransplantation cyclophosphamide. Cyclophosphamide on days +3 and +4 followed busulfan-fludarabine conditioning and a marrow graft. Germline V gives CDR1 MNHEY, CDR2 SVGAGI. Trimming shortened V by 5 bases and J by 2 bases, and 13 bases separated the two germline ends. CDR3 length equals 15 residues. Only in-frame clones appear in the TCRdb table, and some are missing; sequencing was by immunoSEQ multiplex PCR. The data show approximately 20,000 clones, about nine tenths seen once. This receptor was obtained from a female patient in her forties or fifties who received an allogeneic stem cell transplant from a related donor, was CMV-positive, and had no GVHD. Some T cells may have come from the graft donor. The source was PBMCs, collected after allogeneic stem cell transplant with posttransplant cyclophosphamide. V usage is TRBV6-5 and J usage is TRBJ2-1, with D maybe TRBD1 (6 bases). The CDR3 spells CASSAHRATYNEQFF. For the CDR3, the DNA is TGTGCCAGCAGTGCCCACAGGGCGACCTACAATGAGCAGTTCTTC.